Listed here are 14 T cell receptor beta chains from one sample, sequenced in a study of CD8+ T cells in alopecia areata. The authors extracted RNA and reverse transcribed it into cDNA as the sequencing template. Sequencing used immunoSEQ multiplex PCR; TCRdb keeps in-frame clones, though not all of them. Here the sample spans fewer than 250,000 clones, 45% to 65% being singletons. This sample's treatment: oral pan-JAK inhibitor, 5-10 mg twice daily. Sequenced here: CD4+ T cells sorted from blood, sampled at week 4, from a patient treated with tofacitinib. These receptors were taken from a human donor with alopecia areata.

In its sample, this clone was seen a few times. J is TRBJ1-2 and V is TRBV14; no clear D. The germline CDR1 and CDR2 sequences are SGHDN and FVKESK. V gave up 1 base and J gave up 10 bases, with 10 bases separating them. This CDR3 comprises 12 residues. Here the CDR3 reads CASSQVSLNYTF. CDR3 coding DNA: TGTGCCAGCAGCCAAGTCTCCTTGAACTACACCTTC. Using reference TRBV14 and TRBJ1-2 for the parts outside the CDR3, the full variable domain is EAGVTQFPSHSVIEKGQTVTLRCDPISGHDNLYWYRRVMGKEIKFLLHFVKESKQDESGMPNNRFLAERTGGTYSTLKVQPAELEDSGVYFCASSQVSLNYTFGSGTRLTVV.

The chain uses TRBV5-1 and TRBJ1-1; D is unclear. Trimming pared 0 bases from V and 3 bases from J, leaving 12 bases between. CDR3 length equals 15 residues. The germline V gene has CDR1 SGHRS and CDR2 YFSETQ. The CDR3 DNA sequence: TGCGCCAGCAGCTTGGGGGCCGCGGATTACACTGAAGCTTTCTTT. Protein product: CASSLGAADYTEAFF.

The rearrangement uses TRBV30 and TRBJ1-2, with D uncertain. Germline CDR1 is GTSNPN and CDR2 is SVGIG (reference sequence). The CDR3 length is 12 residues. V shed 3 bases and J shed 8 bases, with 13 bases lying between them. Here the CDR3 DNA reads TGTGCCTGGAGCTACACCCAGCCCGGCTACACCTTC. Residues: CAWSYTQPGYTF.

V and J are TRBV10-3 and TRBJ2-7, with 11 positions matching TRBD2. This CDR3 comprises 20 residues. The V gene's germline CDR1 is ENHRY and CDR2 SYGVKD. The J segment lost 0 bases and the V segment lost 2 bases, leaving 15 bases of the junction unmatched. CDR3 in DNA: TGTGCCATCAGTGAGAGAACCGGGACTAGCGGAAGACCTAGCTCCTACGAGCAGTACTTC. Translated, it gives CAISERTGTSGRPSSYEQYF.

Note on this clone: Within the sample, other DNA sequences also encode this same CDR3. The chain joins TRBV30 to TRBJ1-2; D is uncertain. Between the trimmed V and J ends, which lost 0 bases and 4 bases, there was a span of 3 bases. Germline V lookup: CDR1 GTSNPN, CDR2 SVGIG (reference sequence). The CDR3 covers 11 residues. CDR3 residues: CAWSVRYGYTF. For the CDR3, the DNA is TGTGCCTGGAGTGTCCGCTATGGCTACACCTTC. Filled out from reference TRBV30 and TRBJ1-2, the complete variable domain reads SQTIHQWPATLVQPVGSPLSLECTVEGTSNPNLYWYRQAAGRGLQLLFYSVGIGQISSEVPQNLSASRPQDRQFILSSKKLLLSDSGFYLCAWSVRYGYTFGSGTRLTVV.

This clone has more than one count but fewer than ten. The V gene is TRBV7-9, the J gene TRBJ2-1, with 13 bases matching TRBD2. The CDR3 contains 19 residues. Germline CDR1 is SEHNR and CDR2 is FQNEAQ (reference sequence). Trimming cost V 5 bases and J 1 base; bases outside gene matches: 11. CDR3 residues: CASSPWTSGSPTSYNEQFF. The DNA of the CDR3 is TGTGCCAGCAGCCCGTGGACTAGCGGGAGTCCAACTTCCTACAATGAGCAGTTCTTC.

The V and J genes are TRBV18 and TRBJ1-4; D is ambiguous. The CDR3 totals 17 residues. V was cut by 1 base and J by 5 bases, with 17 bases left in between. The germline CDR1 and CDR2 sequences are KGHSH and LQKENI. Written as DNA, the CDR3 is TGTGCCAGCTCACCACGCACGAATGAAGTCAAGAATGAAAAACTGTTTTTT. Protein: CASSPRTNEVKNEKLFF.

This clone was found a few times. The chain recombines TRBV25-1 with TRBJ2-4, with 7 bases that match TRBD2. Germline CDR1 is MGHDK and CDR2 is SYGVNS. The CDR3 sequence is 14 residues long. V lost 3 bases, J lost 3 bases, and 2 bases stayed unmatched. The CDR3 DNA follows: TGTGCCAGCAGTGACTCGGGGGGCAAAAACATTCAGTACTTC. Its translation is CASSDSGGKNIQYF.

V is TRBV25-1 and J is TRBJ2-5; D call uncertain. Germline V gene lookup returns CDR1 MGHDK and CDR2 SYGVNS. This CDR3 has 15 amino acids. V lost 6 bases and J lost 5, with 19 bases in between. The CDR3 region has the DNA TGTGCCAGCAGACCCGGGCCACCGAAGGGCGAGACCCAGTACTTC. Protein sequence: CASRPGPPKGETQYF.

The chain links TRBV9 to TRBJ2-5, with 10 bases matching TRBD1. CDR1 is SGDLS, CDR2 YYNGEE, per germline. The V gene end was trimmed by 3 bases and the J gene end by 5 bases; junction bases not matched to a gene: 13. This CDR3 region has 17 residues. CDR3 sequence (DNA): TGTGCCAGCAGCGCGCGGGACAGGGGTCCAGAGGGGGAGACCCAGTACTTC. This gives the protein CASSARDRGPEGETQYF.

CDR3 region: CASVAGPSSYNEQFF. CDR3 nucleotides: TGTGCCAGCGTAGCAGGGCCGAGCTCCTACAATGAGCAGTTCTTC. The chain employs TRBV2 and TRBJ2-1; a weak D match, TRBD1 (5 bases). CDR3 length equals 15 residues. CDR1 SNHLY and CDR2 FYNNEI come from the germline V gene. V lost 8 bases, J lost 0 bases, and 14 bases lay in between.

The chain employs TRBV19 and TRBJ2-3; TRBD2 might be the D (5 bases). The CDR3 is 13 amino acids. V shed 8 bases and J shed 0 bases, with 9 bases lying between them. The germline gives CDR1 LNHDA, CDR2 SQIVND (reference sequence). Here the CDR3 reads CASGGRSTDTQYF. CDR3 DNA sequence: TGTGCCAGTGGAGGCAGGAGCACAGATACGCAGTATTTT.

This clone was observed a handful of times. V usage is TRBV30 and J usage is TRBJ2-7, with TRBD2 matching over 12 bases. CDR3 length equals 17 residues. V shed 4 bases and J 0 bases; nucleotides not matched to a gene: 10. Germline V lookup: CDR1 GTSNPN, CDR2 SVGIG (reference sequence). Here the CDR3 reads CAWIRPPTSGSSYEQYF. Here the CDR3 DNA reads TGTGCCTGGATCCGACCCCCGACTAGCGGGAGCTCCTACGAGCAGTACTTC.

V is TRBV29-1 and J is TRBJ2-2; D not certain. The V gene lost 4 bases and the J gene lost 4 bases, with 7 bases spanning the gap. CDR1 and CDR2 from the germline V gene are SQVTM and ANQGSEA. CDR3 length: 12 amino acids. In DNA form, the CDR3 reads TGCAGCGTTGTTCGTAGCACCGGGGAGCTGTTTTTT. This gives the protein CSVVRSTGELFF.